Reported below is one T cell receptor beta chain. Its specificity is unknown. CDR3 size: 15 residues. The germline V gene has CDR1 SGHRS and CDR2 YFSETQ. V dropped 7 bases and J dropped 7 bases, with 18 bases sitting between them. This sample stems from a study of siplizumab effects on memory and regulatory T cells. Notes on the study in general: Alloreactive sequences tracing back to unstimulated CD4+ memory cells fell significantly with siplizumab. Reactions containing siplizumab showed mappable alloreactive CD4+ clones averaging about 66% Treg-derived, versus around 26% in controls. Naive T cells appeared more diverse than memory cells and seemed to be major alloresponse contributors.

TCR templates, roughly 10^5 per sample, were assayed. The protocol was immunoSEQ multiplex PCR, while the TCRdb copy is restricted to in-frame clones and leaves out a portion. The sample includes approximately 100,000 clones, around 93% of them seen just once. This sequence originates from a human donor in good health. Sample: non-Treg CD4+ T cells sorted from blood. The chain couples TRBV5-1 to TRBJ1-6, with D perhaps matching TRBD1 (5 bases). The CDR3: CASCLIGVGNSPLHF. Here the CDR3 DNA reads TGCGCCAGCTGTCTGATAGGGGTAGGAAATTCACCCCTCCACTTT.